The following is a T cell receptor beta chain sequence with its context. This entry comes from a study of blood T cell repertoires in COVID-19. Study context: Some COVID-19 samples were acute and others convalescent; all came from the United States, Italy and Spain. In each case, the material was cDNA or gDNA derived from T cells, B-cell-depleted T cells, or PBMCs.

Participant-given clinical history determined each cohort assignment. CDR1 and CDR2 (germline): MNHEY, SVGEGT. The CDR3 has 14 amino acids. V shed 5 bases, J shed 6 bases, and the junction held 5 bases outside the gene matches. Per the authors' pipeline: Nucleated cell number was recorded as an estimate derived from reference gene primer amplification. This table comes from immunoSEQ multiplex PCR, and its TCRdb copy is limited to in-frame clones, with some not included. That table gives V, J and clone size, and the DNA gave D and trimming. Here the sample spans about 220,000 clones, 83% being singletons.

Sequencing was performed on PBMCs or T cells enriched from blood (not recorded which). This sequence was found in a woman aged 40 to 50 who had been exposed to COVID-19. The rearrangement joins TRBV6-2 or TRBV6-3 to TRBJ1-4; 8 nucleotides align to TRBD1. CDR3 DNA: TGTGCCAGCAGTGACAGGGGTGGTGATGAAAAACTGTTTTTT. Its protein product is CASSDRGGDEKLFF.